These T cell receptor beta chains were read from a single sample in a study of blood T cell repertoires in COVID-19. Clones were sequenced by immunoSEQ multiplex PCR, and TCRdb holds only the in-frame ones, with some missing. The sample shows about 54,000 clones, over 75% of them seen only once. The material sequenced was peripheral blood. These receptors originate from a woman aged 40 to 50 with active COVID-19. CDR3s include the opening cysteine and the closing phenylalanine or tryptophan. The D gene is left open where the match is weak. Expanded clones get a size class; other rows say once, few or many, or leave the size out.

clone_size: .
d_call: TRBD2
j_call: TRBJ2-3
cdr3_length: 15
v_call: TRBV6-1
cdr3_aa: CASREAGGSTDTQYF
cdr3_nt: TGTGCCAGCAGAGAAGCGGGGGGAAGCACAGATACGCAGTATTTT

clone_size: .
d_call: TRBD2
j_call: TRBJ2-3
cdr3_length: 16
v_call: TRBV5-1
cdr3_aa: CASSHQTSGGVEEQYF
cdr3_nt: TGCGCCAGCAGCCATCAGACTAGCGGGGGCGTAGAGGAGCAGTATTTT

clone_size: .
d_call: .
j_call: TRBJ2-3
cdr3_length: 16
v_call: TRBV6-1
cdr3_aa: CASSEITGSSTDTQYF
cdr3_nt: TGTGCCAGCAGTGAAATCACAGGGTCTAGCACAGATACGCAGTATTTT

clone_size: .
d_call: .
j_call: TRBJ1-2
cdr3_length: 15
v_call: TRBV7-8
cdr3_aa: CASSGERGASYGYTF
cdr3_nt: TGTGCCAGCAGCGGAGAGCGGGGGGCCTCCTATGGCTACACCTTC

clone_size: large
d_call: TRBD1
j_call: TRBJ1-1
cdr3_length: 15
v_call: TRBV6-1
cdr3_aa: CASSEATGGGPGAFF
cdr3_nt: TGTGCCAGCAGTGAAGCGACAGGGGGCGGGCCGGGGGCTTTCTTT

clone_size: .
d_call: .
j_call: TRBJ1-2
cdr3_length: 14
v_call: TRBV30
cdr3_aa: CAWVNQHSNYGYTF
cdr3_nt: TGTGCCTGGGTAAACCAACATTCTAACTATGGCTACACCTTC

clone_size: .
d_call: .
j_call: TRBJ2-3
cdr3_length: 13
v_call: TRBV2
cdr3_aa: CASMVEREDTQYF
cdr3_nt: TGTGCCAGCATGGTTGAAAGGGAGGATACGCAGTATTTT

clone_size: .
d_call: .
j_call: TRBJ2-2
cdr3_length: 14
v_call: TRBV5-1
cdr3_aa: CASTAGSVTGELFF
cdr3_nt: TGCGCCAGCACTGCGGGGTCGGTCACCGGGGAGCTGTTTTTT

clone_size: .
d_call: TRBD1
j_call: TRBJ2-2
cdr3_length: 15
v_call: TRBV28
cdr3_aa: CASLFRQGNTGELFF
cdr3_nt: TGTGCCAGCCTTTTCCGACAGGGCAACACCGGGGAGCTGTTTTTT

clone_size: .
d_call: TRBD1
j_call: TRBJ1-2
cdr3_length: 13
v_call: TRBV5-1
cdr3_aa: CASSQGENYGYTF
cdr3_nt: TGCGCCAGCAGCCAGGGGGAAAACTATGGCTACACCTTC

clone_size: few
d_call: TRBD1
j_call: TRBJ1-2
cdr3_length: 15
v_call: TRBV6-2/TRBV6-3
cdr3_aa: CASSYSPDRVDGYTF
cdr3_nt: TGTGCCAGCAGTTACTCCCCCGACAGGGTTGATGGCTACACCTTC

clone_size: once
d_call: TRBD2
j_call: TRBJ2-7
cdr3_length: 14
v_call: TRBV5-4
cdr3_aa: CASSERGVGYEQYF
cdr3_nt: TGTGCCAGCAGCGAGCGGGGGGTTGGCTACGAGCAGTACTTC

clone_size: .
d_call: .
j_call: TRBJ1-3
cdr3_length: 15
v_call: TRBV13
cdr3_aa: CASSLATGSGNTIYF
cdr3_nt: TGTGCCAGCAGCTTAGCGACAGGCTCTGGAAACACCATATATTTT

clone_size: .
d_call: TRBD2
j_call: TRBJ2-5
cdr3_length: 15
v_call: TRBV5-1
cdr3_aa: CASSRLAGDQETQYF
cdr3_nt: TGCGCCAGCAGCCGACTAGCGGGGGACCAAGAGACCCAGTACTTC

clone_size: .
d_call: .
j_call: TRBJ1-2
cdr3_length: 13
v_call: TRBV27
cdr3_aa: CASSLLGGYGYTF
cdr3_nt: TGTGCCAGCAGTTTACTCGGGGGCTATGGCTACACCTTC

clone_size: .
d_call: .
j_call: TRBJ1-5
cdr3_length: 15
v_call: TRBV2
cdr3_aa: CASSEDAGFNQPQHF
cdr3_nt: TGTGCCAGCAGTGAAGACGCAGGTTTCAATCAGCCCCAGCATTTT

clone_size: .
d_call: .
j_call: TRBJ2-7
cdr3_length: 13
v_call: TRBV11-2
cdr3_aa: CASSLSSSYEQYF
cdr3_nt: TGTGCCAGCAGCTTGTCGAGCTCCTACGAGCAGTACTTC

clone_size: .
d_call: TRBD1
j_call: TRBJ2-3
cdr3_length: 17
v_call: TRBV23-1
cdr3_aa: CASSHDTRQGAVDTQYF
cdr3_nt: TGCGCCAGCAGTCATGACACGAGACAGGGGGCGGTAGATACGCAGTATTTT

clone_size: .
d_call: .
j_call: TRBJ1-5
cdr3_length: 15
v_call: TRBV2
cdr3_aa: CASSEARLVFQPQHF
cdr3_nt: TGTGCCAGCAGTGAAGCGCGGTTGGTTTTTCAGCCCCAGCATTTT

clone_size: .
d_call: .
j_call: TRBJ2-3
cdr3_length: 14
v_call: TRBV6-6
cdr3_aa: CASSYSGVGDTQYF
cdr3_nt: TGTGCCAGCAGTTACTCCGGGGTCGGAGATACGCAGTATTTT

clone_size: .
d_call: .
j_call: TRBJ2-2
cdr3_length: 16
v_call: TRBV27
cdr3_aa: CASSSPQGFNTGELFF
cdr3_nt: TGTGCCAGCAGTTCCCCCCAGGGTTTCAACACCGGGGAGCTGTTTTTT

clone_size: few
d_call: TRBD1
j_call: TRBJ1-2
cdr3_length: 13
v_call: TRBV7-9
cdr3_aa: CASGTGIFYGYTF
cdr3_nt: TGTGCCAGCGGGACAGGGATCTTCTATGGCTACACCTTC